These 12 T cell receptor beta chains were sequenced from one sample in a study of T cell responses to AZD1222 COVID-19 vaccine. Assay: immunoSEQ multiplex PCR; the TCRdb copy retains only in-frame clones and omits some. The sample includes about 88,000 clones, about nine tenths of them seen just once. Material: peripheral blood, obtained 28 days after the second AZD1222 dose. The receptor set was obtained from an adult who received the AZD1222 COVID-19 vaccine.

This chain connects TRBV10-3 to TRBJ1-1; the D gene is possibly TRBD1 (5 bases). CDR3 length equals 14 residues. The germline gives CDR1 ENHRY, CDR2 SYGVKD. Between the trimmed V and J ends, which lost 2 bases and 5 bases, there was a span of 12 bases. The CDR3 region is CAISEERGWTEAFF. For the CDR3, the DNA is TGTGCCATCAGTGAGGAACGGGGGTGGACTGAAGCTTTCTTT.

The chain combines TRBV11-2 with TRBJ1-2, with 7 bases fitting TRBD1. The germline V gene has CDR1 SGHAT and CDR2 FQNNGV. The CDR3 has 12 amino acids. V shed 7 bases, J shed 8 bases, and the junction held 7 bases outside the gene matches. The CDR3 DNA is TGTGCCAGCAACCCTTCACAGGGGGGCTACACCTTC. This translates into CASNPSQGGYTF.

The V gene is TRBV6-6, the J gene TRBJ1-5; D possibly corresponds to TRBD1 (6 bases). Germline values: CDR1 MNHNY, CDR2 SVGAGI (reference sequence). The CDR3 consists of 16 residues. Trimming took 0 bases from V and 2 from J, leaving 11 bases between them. The CDR3 DNA reads as TGTGCCAGCAGTTACTCCAGGGGCTCGGGCAATCAGCCCCAGCATTTT. This translates into CASSYSRGSGNQPQHF.

The chain carries TRBV28 and TRBJ1-1, with 8 bases fitting TRBD1. The germline V gene encodes CDR1 MDHEN and CDR2 SYDVKM. The CDR3 is 15 amino acids. The J segment lost 4 bases and the V segment lost 4 bases, leaving 8 bases of the junction unmatched. CDR3 sequence (DNA): TGTGCCAGCAGTTACCGGACAGGGTGGGTCACTGAAGCTTTCTTT. This encodes CASSYRTGWVTEAFF.

This sequence joins TRBV7-9 and TRBJ2-3, with D perhaps TRBD2 (5 bases). Germline V gives CDR1 SEHNR, CDR2 FQNEAQ (reference sequence). With 1 base removed from V and 0 bases from J, the gap between germline ends came to 17 bases. The CDR3 extends over 18 amino acids. DNA for the CDR3: TGTGCCAGCAGCTTAGTAAGCTTGGACTCGGATAGCACAGATACGCAGTATTTT. Amino acids: CASSLVSLDSDSTDTQYF. The full variable domain, in which reference TRBV7-9 and TRBJ2-3 provide the parts outside the CDR3, is DTGVSQNPRHKITKRGQNVTFRCDPISEHNRLYWYRQTLGQGPEFLTYFQNEAQLEKSRLLSDRFSAERPKGSFSTLEIQRTEQGDSAMYLCASSLVSLDSDSTDTQYFGPGTRLTVL.

The V gene is TRBV7-3, the J gene TRBJ1-1, with D possibly matching TRBD1 (6 bases). The CDR3 extends over 13 amino acids. Germline V CDR1 and CDR2: SGHTA, FQGTGA. V lost 5 bases, J lost 3 bases, and 10 bases lay in between. The CDR3 loop is CASSPRTDTEAFF. In DNA form, the CDR3 reads TGTGCCAGCAGCCCCCGGACAGACACTGAAGCTTTCTTT.

The chain links TRBV28 to TRBJ1-4; perhaps TRBD1 as D (6 bases). Trimming cost V 5 bases and J 16 bases, with 20 bases left between them. Germline V gene data show CDR1 as MDHEN and CDR2 as SYDVKM. This CDR3 region has 13 residues. The CDR3 DNA follows: TGTGCCAGCAGTCAATCGGGCCGGGACACAAGGTTTTTT. It codes for CASSQSGRDTRFF.

This clone was picked up a small number of times. The V call is TRBV24-1, the J call TRBJ2-2, with no clear D. Germline CDR1 and CDR2: KGHDR and SFDVKD. V lost 6 bases and J lost 2, with 12 bases in between. CDR3 length equals 15 residues. CDR3 sequence reads: CATSPWGTNTGELFF. CDR3 coding DNA: TGTGCCACCAGTCCTTGGGGAACAAACACCGGGGAGCTGTTTTTT.

The rearrangement links TRBV5-4 to TRBJ2-5, with a tentative D call TRBD2 (5 bases). V was cut by 0 bases and J by 2 bases, with 11 bases left in between. CDR1 is SGHNT, CDR2 YYREEE, per germline (reference sequence). This CDR3 has 15 residues. The CDR3 region has the DNA TGTGCCAGCAGCTTGGGGACGGGAATGCAAGAGACCCAGTACTTC. It specifies CASSLGTGMQETQYF.

CDR3 coding DNA: TGTGCCAGCAGTACAGGGGACAGGGGACCCCTCCACTTT. This codes for CASSTGDRGPLHF. The J gene is TRBJ1-6, the V gene TRBV25-1; 10 nucleotides line up with TRBD1. The CDR3 has 13 residues. V lost 5 bases to trimming and J lost 12 bases; unmatched junction nucleotides: 4. The germline CDR1 and CDR2 sequences are MGHDK and SYGVNS.

This clone appeared a single time. The rearrangement uses TRBV9 and TRBJ2-7; 8 bases map to TRBD2. CDR1 SGDLS and CDR2 YYNGEE come from the germline V gene. The CDR3 totals 16 residues. V lost 0 bases to trimming and J lost 3 bases; unmatched junction nucleotides: 8. CDR3 sequence (DNA): TGTGCCAGCAGCGTAGCTACTGGCGGGGGGCACTACGAGCAGTACTTC. It specifies CASSVATGGGHYEQYF.

V is TRBV12-3 or TRBV12-4 and J is TRBJ2-7, with D possibly being TRBD1 (5 bases). CDR3 length: 11 amino acids. The germline V and J ends were trimmed by 5 bases and 9 bases, with 11 bases remaining between them. For the CDR3, the DNA is TGTGCCAGCAGTCCTAGGGGTCTGCAGTACTTC. Translation: CASSPRGLQYF.